A selection of T cell receptor beta chains follows, all from one sample in a study of cytomegalovirus exposure and HLA in healthy donors. Method: immunoSEQ multiplex PCR; TCRdb's copy keeps in-frame clones and lacks some. The sample holds roughly 45,000 clones; roughly 80% are singletons and the top ten take approximately 1.5%. The sequenced sample was PBMCs. These receptors were obtained from a man younger than 45 in good health and CMV-seronegative. Each CDR3 is given with its conserved first and last residue. A D gene is named only where the DNA matches it firmly. Size is omitted from some rows. Given values are once, few, many or a class for expanded clones.

d_call: NA; j_call: TRBJ1-4; v_call: TRBV6-1; clone_size: few; cdr3_nt: TGTGCCAGCAGTGAAAGGAAGGACAGACTGAATGAAAAACTGTTTTTT; cdr3_aa: CASSERKDRLNEKLFF
d_call: TRBD2; j_call: TRBJ2-7; v_call: TRBV15; clone_size: few; cdr3_nt: TGTGCCACCAGCAGAGATATAGCGGGATTCTCCTACGAGCAGTACTTC; cdr3_aa: CATSRDIAGFSYEQYF
d_call: NA; j_call: TRBJ2-4; v_call: TRBV28; clone_size: once; cdr3_nt: TGTGCCAGCAGTTTAAACGGCAAAAACATTCAGTACTTC; cdr3_aa: CASSLNGKNIQYF
d_call: NA; j_call: TRBJ2-1; v_call: TRBV10-3; clone_size: NA; cdr3_nt: TGTGCCATCAGTAAAATTAAAGGGAGCTCCTACAATGAGCAGTTCTTC; cdr3_aa: CAISKIKGSSYNEQFF
d_call: NA; j_call: TRBJ1-1; v_call: TRBV29-1; clone_size: NA; cdr3_nt: TGCAGCGCCTCAGAAGGGACAAACACTGAAGCTTTCTTT; cdr3_aa: CSASEGTNTEAFF
d_call: TRBD1; j_call: TRBJ1-4; v_call: TRBV7-8; clone_size: NA; cdr3_nt: TGTGCCAGCAGCCCCTGGACAGGGGGCTATGAAAAACTGTTTTTT; cdr3_aa: CASSPWTGGYEKLFF
d_call: TRBD1; j_call: TRBJ2-1; v_call: TRBV19; clone_size: NA; cdr3_nt: TGTGCCAGCTGGGACAGGGGAGTTCGGGGGGATGAGCAGTTCTTC; cdr3_aa: CASWDRGVRGDEQFF
d_call: TRBD2; j_call: TRBJ2-1; v_call: TRBV6-1; clone_size: once; cdr3_nt: TGTGCCAGCAGTGGGGAAGGACTAGCCGTAAATGAGCAGTTCTTC; cdr3_aa: CASSGEGLAVNEQFF
d_call: TRBD1; j_call: TRBJ1-2; v_call: TRBV5-5; clone_size: NA; cdr3_nt: TGTGCCAGCAGCCACGTGGACAGGGTTGATGGCTACACCTTC; cdr3_aa: CASSHVDRVDGYTF
d_call: TRBD1; j_call: TRBJ2-2; v_call: TRBV29-1; clone_size: NA; cdr3_nt: TGCAGCGTGGGGGGACAGGGTAACACCGGGGAGCTGTTTTTT; cdr3_aa: CSVGGQGNTGELFF
d_call: TRBD1; j_call: TRBJ2-3; v_call: TRBV9; clone_size: once; cdr3_nt: TGTGCCAGCAGCGCAAGGACAGGGGGTAGCGTAGATACGCAGTATTTT; cdr3_aa: CASSARTGGSVDTQYF
d_call: NA; j_call: TRBJ2-1; v_call: TRBV5-4; clone_size: few; cdr3_nt: TGTGCCAGCAGCTTCCGGACAAACGAGCAGTTCTTC; cdr3_aa: CASSFRTNEQFF
d_call: TRBD2; j_call: TRBJ2-1; v_call: TRBV7-3; clone_size: NA; cdr3_nt: TGTGCCAGCAGCTTTACTAGCGGGAAAGGCAATGAGCAGTTCTTC; cdr3_aa: CASSFTSGKGNEQFF
d_call: TRBD2; j_call: TRBJ2-7; v_call: TRBV5-1; clone_size: NA; cdr3_nt: TGCGCCAGCAGCGTGGGACTAGCGGTCTCCTACGAGCAGTACTTC; cdr3_aa: CASSVGLAVSYEQYF
d_call: NA; j_call: TRBJ2-2; v_call: TRBV19; clone_size: NA; cdr3_nt: TGTGCCAGTAACGGCAGGGGTAGCACCGGGGAGCTGTTTTTT; cdr3_aa: CASNGRGSTGELFF
d_call: NA; j_call: TRBJ2-2; v_call: TRBV28; clone_size: NA; cdr3_nt: TGTGCCAGCAGCACCGGACAGATCACCGGGGAGCTGTTTTTT; cdr3_aa: CASSTGQITGELFF
d_call: TRBD2; j_call: TRBJ2-7; v_call: TRBV9; clone_size: NA; cdr3_nt: TGTGCCAGCAGCGGATCAGCGGGAGGCTACGAGCAGTACTTC; cdr3_aa: CASSGSAGGYEQYF
d_call: NA; j_call: TRBJ2-7; v_call: TRBV5-1; clone_size: NA; cdr3_nt: TGCGCCAGCAGCTTGGTCGGGGGTAGGTACGAGCAGTACTTC; cdr3_aa: CASSLVGGRYEQYF
d_call: TRBD2; j_call: TRBJ2-5; v_call: TRBV2; clone_size: NA; cdr3_nt: TGTGCCAGCAGACCCATGGGGGGGTCACAAGAGACCCAGTACTTC; cdr3_aa: CASRPMGGSQETQYF
d_call: NA; j_call: TRBJ1-4; v_call: TRBV27; clone_size: NA; cdr3_nt: TGTGCCAGCGGCCCCGGCGAGGCTAATGAAAAACTGTTTTTT; cdr3_aa: CASGPGEANEKLFF
d_call: TRBD2; j_call: TRBJ2-5; v_call: TRBV4-3; clone_size: NA; cdr3_nt: TGCGCCAGCAGCCAAGGGGAGGGCCGAGAGACCCAGTACTTC; cdr3_aa: CASSQGEGRETQYF
d_call: NA; j_call: TRBJ2-7; v_call: TRBV7-9; clone_size: NA; cdr3_nt: TGTGCCAGCAGCTTCGTCCCCTCCTACGAGCAGTACTTC; cdr3_aa: CASSFVPSYEQYF
d_call: NA; j_call: TRBJ1-2; v_call: TRBV5-1; clone_size: NA; cdr3_nt: TGCGCCAGCAGATCGGTCACCCCGGGACACAACTATGGCTACACCTTC; cdr3_aa: CASRSVTPGHNYGYTF
d_call: NA; j_call: TRBJ1-2; v_call: TRBV28; clone_size: NA; cdr3_nt: TGTGCCAGCCGGGAGAACTATGGCTACACCTTC; cdr3_aa: CASRENYGYTF
d_call: TRBD2; j_call: TRBJ2-2; v_call: TRBV28; clone_size: NA; cdr3_nt: TGTGCCAGCAGGGGGGAGTTCGGGACTAGCGGGAGAAGGGGCGGGGAGCTGTTTTTT; cdr3_aa: CASRGEFGTSGRRGGELFF
d_call: NA; j_call: TRBJ2-7; v_call: TRBV5-1; clone_size: NA; cdr3_nt: TGCGCCAGCAGCTTCCCCCAAACGGACGAGCAGTACTTC; cdr3_aa: CASSFPQTDEQYF
d_call: NA; j_call: TRBJ2-6; v_call: TRBV18; clone_size: NA; cdr3_nt: TGTGCCAGCTCACCAACTTCAGACAGCTCTGGGGCCAACGTCCTGACTTTC; cdr3_aa: CASSPTSDSSGANVLTF
d_call: NA; j_call: TRBJ2-7; v_call: TRBV6-5; clone_size: NA; cdr3_nt: TGTGCCAGCAGCTCCTATAGAGCAGAGCAGTACTTC; cdr3_aa: CASSSYRAEQYF
d_call: NA; j_call: TRBJ1-2; v_call: TRBV19; clone_size: NA; cdr3_nt: TGTGCCAGTCTCAAACAGGGATACTATGGCTACACCTTC; cdr3_aa: CASLKQGYYGYTF
d_call: TRBD1; j_call: TRBJ2-7; v_call: TRBV19; clone_size: NA; cdr3_nt: TGTGCCAGTAGTATAGGTGACAGGGACTCCTACGAGCAGTACTTC; cdr3_aa: CASSIGDRDSYEQYF
d_call: TRBD2; j_call: TRBJ2-7; v_call: TRBV4-2; clone_size: few; cdr3_nt: TGTGCCAGCAGCCGGGAGGGTAGCGGGAGCTCCTACGAGCAGTACTTC; cdr3_aa: CASSREGSGSSYEQYF
d_call: TRBD2; j_call: TRBJ2-1; v_call: TRBV5-1; clone_size: NA; cdr3_nt: TGCGCCAGCAGCTCGGATCCTAGCGGGGGAAACAATGAGCAGTTCTTC; cdr3_aa: CASSSDPSGGNNEQFF
d_call: TRBD2; j_call: TRBJ2-1; v_call: TRBV18; clone_size: NA; cdr3_nt: TGTGCCAGCTCACCCCGACTAGCGGGGGGGCAGGCTGAGCAGTTCTTC; cdr3_aa: CASSPRLAGGQAEQFF
d_call: TRBD2; j_call: TRBJ2-1; v_call: TRBV4-3; clone_size: few; cdr3_nt: TGCGCCAGCAGCCCACTAGCGGGACAAAGGAATGAGCAGTTCTTC; cdr3_aa: CASSPLAGQRNEQFF
d_call: NA; j_call: TRBJ2-2; v_call: TRBV27; clone_size: NA; cdr3_nt: TGTGCCAGCAGTTCAGGGTCTTCCGGGGAGCTGTTTTTT; cdr3_aa: CASSSGSSGELFF
d_call: NA; j_call: TRBJ1-1; v_call: TRBV27; clone_size: NA; cdr3_nt: TGTGCCAGCAGTTTCCGAGGGCCCAACACTGAAGCTTTCTTT; cdr3_aa: CASSFRGPNTEAFF
d_call: NA; j_call: TRBJ1-5; v_call: TRBV19; clone_size: NA; cdr3_nt: TGTGCCAGTAGTATCTCTGGGGCGGAATACAATCAGCCCCAGCATTTT; cdr3_aa: CASSISGAEYNQPQHF
d_call: NA; j_call: TRBJ1-2; v_call: TRBV6-5; clone_size: NA; cdr3_nt: TGTGCCAGCAGTTACGACAGCCTTTGGGGCTACACCTTC; cdr3_aa: CASSYDSLWGYTF
d_call: TRBD1; j_call: TRBJ1-5; v_call: TRBV4-1; clone_size: NA; cdr3_nt: TGCGCCAGCAGCCAAGATCGGGGACAGGGAAACAATCAGCCCCAGCATTTT; cdr3_aa: CASSQDRGQGNNQPQHF
d_call: TRBD2; j_call: TRBJ2-3; v_call: TRBV19; clone_size: NA; cdr3_nt: TGTGCCAGTAGTATCCCGGGACTACCTAAAAGCACAGATACGCAGTATTTT; cdr3_aa: CASSIPGLPKSTDTQYF
d_call: NA; j_call: TRBJ1-1; v_call: TRBV5-1; clone_size: once; cdr3_nt: TGCGCCAGCAGCAGCCAACCGGGACAAGATGAAGCTTTCTTT; cdr3_aa: CASSSQPGQDEAFF
d_call: TRBD1; j_call: TRBJ1-2; v_call: TRBV27; clone_size: few; cdr3_nt: TGTGCCAGCAGTTCAAACAGGGGCTGGTATGGCTACACCTTC; cdr3_aa: CASSSNRGWYGYTF
d_call: TRBD2; j_call: TRBJ2-4; v_call: TRBV7-2; clone_size: NA; cdr3_nt: TGTGCCAGCAGCTCCATAGCGGGAGGGCCGGACATTCAGTACTTC; cdr3_aa: CASSSIAGGPDIQYF
d_call: NA; j_call: TRBJ1-1; v_call: TRBV19; clone_size: NA; cdr3_nt: TGTGCCACCTCTCTAATGAACACTGAAGCTTTCTTT; cdr3_aa: CATSLMNTEAFF
d_call: TRBD1; j_call: TRBJ2-2; v_call: TRBV5-8; clone_size: NA; cdr3_nt: TGTGCCAGCAGCTTCGCGACAGGGGGCGGTGGGAACACCGGGGAGCTGTTTTTT; cdr3_aa: CASSFATGGGGNTGELFF
d_call: TRBD2; j_call: TRBJ2-5; v_call: TRBV19; clone_size: NA; cdr3_nt: TGTGCCAGTAGTTTCCGACTAGCGGGGACCCAAGAGACCCAGTACTTC; cdr3_aa: CASSFRLAGTQETQYF
d_call: NA; j_call: TRBJ2-1; v_call: TRBV27; clone_size: NA; cdr3_nt: TGTGCCAGCAGTCTCCGACTATACAATGAGCAGTTCTTC; cdr3_aa: CASSLRLYNEQFF
d_call: TRBD1; j_call: TRBJ1-1; v_call: TRBV18; clone_size: NA; cdr3_nt: TGTGCCAGCTCACTCGGACAGGGGGGGAACACTGAAGCTTTCTTT; cdr3_aa: CASSLGQGGNTEAFF
d_call: TRBD2; j_call: TRBJ2-1; v_call: TRBV10-1; clone_size: NA; cdr3_nt: TGCGCCAGCAGTGAACAGGCGGGAGGGTACAATGAGCAGTTCTTC; cdr3_aa: CASSEQAGGYNEQFF
d_call: TRBD2; j_call: TRBJ2-7; v_call: TRBV4-1; clone_size: few; cdr3_nt: TGCGCCAGCAGCCACCTGACTAGCGGGAGTCGGGAGCAGTACTTC; cdr3_aa: CASSHLTSGSREQYF